The clone carrying this TCR beta chain occurred many times. This record belongs to a study of T-cell reconstitution after alpha-beta-depleted transplantation in children. The TCRbeta library incorporated unique molecular identifiers. MiXCR was run by TCRdb on the PCR reads, yielding one entry per CDR3 protein. This table has fewer than 120,000 distinct CDR3 sequences, 10% to 13% appearing once. The germline V gene has CDR1 MDHEN and CDR2 SYDVKM. The CDR3 consists of 11 residues. The V end was cut by 7 bases, the J end by 8 bases, with 11 bases between. This sample comprised PBMCs from the stem cell graft donor, obtained from the stem cell graft. J is TRBJ2-5 and V is TRBV28; D is unresolved. This clonotype originated in a human donor who donated a stem cell graft to a child with acute lymphoblastic leukemia. The CDR3 sequence is CASKALYTQYF. As DNA, the CDR3 is TGTGCCAGCAAGGCCCTATACACCCAGTACTTC. Full variable domain (missing parts from reference TRBV28 and TRBJ2-5): DVKVTQSSRYLVKRTGEKVFLECVQDMDHENMFWYRQDPGLGLRLIYFSYDVKMKEKGDIPEGYSVSREKKERFSLILESASTNQTSMYLCASKALYTQYFGPGTRLLVL.